This is a list of T cell receptor beta chains from one sample in a study of a mutant IDH1 vaccine in newly diagnosed glioma. Their target antigens are unknown. The protocol was immunoSEQ multiplex PCR, while the TCRdb copy is restricted to in-frame clones and leaves out a portion. The sample has approximately 50,000 clones; around 87% are singletons. The sequences come from PBMCs, collected from a glioma patient whose treatment included an IDH1 peptide vaccine. Every receptor here comes from a man between 40 and 49 years old with glioma. CDR3s include the opening cysteine and the closing phenylalanine or tryptophan. The order of the fields is V gene, D gene, J gene, CDR3 length, clone size, CDR3 protein, CDR3 DNA. D genes are given only for firm matches. Clone size, where shown, is once, few, many, or a class for clones that have expanded.

V: TRBV7-2
D: .
J: TRBJ2-7
length: 12
size: .
CDR3: CASSLFPYEQYF
DNA: TGTGCCAGCAGCTTATTCCCCTACGAGCAGTACTTC

V: TRBV5-1
D: .
J: TRBJ2-7
length: 12
size: once
CDR3: CASSLTSREQYF
DNA: TGCGCCAGCAGCTTGACTTCTCGGGAGCAGTACTTC

V: TRBV2
D: TRBD1
J: TRBJ2-3
length: 15
size: .
CDR3: CASEGDRFRANTQYF
DNA: TGTGCCAGCGAGGGGGACAGGTTCAGGGCGAATACGCAGTATTTT

V: TRBV6-4
D: .
J: TRBJ2-1
length: 15
size: .
CDR3: CASRATGTLNNEQFF
DNA: TGTGCCAGCAGGGCTACAGGGACGTTAAACAATGAGCAGTTCTTC

V: TRBV28
D: TRBD1
J: TRBJ1-1
length: 17
size: few
CDR3: CASSLVGGGQLNTEAFF
DNA: TGTGCCAGCAGCCTGGTCGGGGGGGGACAGCTGAACACTGAAGCTTTCTTT

V: TRBV19
D: .
J: TRBJ1-1
length: 14
size: .
CDR3: CASTFRASNTEAFF
DNA: TGTGCCAGTACCTTCCGGGCCTCGAACACTGAAGCTTTCTTT

V: TRBV7-9
D: TRBD1
J: TRBJ2-7
length: 16
size: .
CDR3: CASSPGQGSPSYEQYF
DNA: TGTGCCAGCAGCCCGGGACAGGGGTCTCCCTCCTACGAGCAGTACTTC

V: TRBV19
D: .
J: TRBJ2-7
length: 12
size: .
CDR3: CASRGPNHEQYF
DNA: TGTGCCAGTAGGGGACCTAACCACGAGCAGTACTTC

V: TRBV5-1
D: .
J: TRBJ2-5
length: 11
size: .
CDR3: CASSFLETQYF
DNA: TGCGCCAGCAGCTTTCTAGAGACCCAGTACTTC

V: TRBV12-5
D: .
J: TRBJ2-2
length: 15
size: .
CDR3: CASGLVRLLTGELFF
DNA: TGTGCTAGTGGTTTGGTACGCCTTTTAACCGGGGAGCTGTTTTTT

V: TRBV6-1
D: TRBD1
J: TRBJ1-4
length: 14
size: few
CDR3: CASSGQALLKKLFF
DNA: TGTGCCAGCAGCGGACAGGCGCTACTGAAAAAACTGTTTTTT

V: TRBV6-5
D: .
J: TRBJ1-4
length: 12
size: .
CDR3: CASSYSKGKLFF
DNA: TGTGCCAGCAGTTACTCGAAGGGAAAACTGTTTTTT

V: TRBV7-6
D: .
J: TRBJ2-5
length: 15
size: .
CDR3: CASSQVGGEQETQYF
DNA: TGTGCCAGCAGCCAGGTCGGAGGGGAACAAGAGACCCAGTACTTC

V: TRBV25-1
D: TRBD1
J: TRBJ2-1
length: 15
size: .
CDR3: CASLSGTGAHSEQFF
DNA: TGTGCCAGCCTCTCCGGGACAGGGGCTCACAGTGAGCAGTTCTTC

V: TRBV28
D: TRBD1
J: TRBJ2-7
length: 15
size: .
CDR3: CASRIPQGALHEQYF
DNA: TGTGCCAGCAGGATTCCTCAGGGGGCGCTTCATGAGCAGTACTTC

V: TRBV7-9
D: .
J: TRBJ2-5
length: 16
size: once
CDR3: CASSSPGAISVETQYF
DNA: TGTGCCAGCAGCTCACCAGGGGCGATTTCAGTAGAGACCCAGTACTTC

V: TRBV5-1
D: TRBD1
J: TRBJ2-3
length: 16
size: .
CDR3: CASSFSGQGVPDTQYF
DNA: TGCGCCAGCAGTTTTTCGGGACAGGGTGTCCCAGATACGCAGTATTTT

V: TRBV5-1
D: TRBD1
J: TRBJ2-7
length: 15
size: .
CDR3: CASSLTGGNTFEQYF
DNA: TGCGCCAGCAGCTTGACAGGGGGCAACACCTTCGAGCAGTACTTC

V: TRBV27
D: .
J: TRBJ2-7
length: 16
size: .
CDR3: CASSFIPGPIVGEQYF
DNA: TGTGCCAGCAGTTTCATTCCGGGACCGATTGTGGGCGAGCAGTACTTC

V: TRBV2
D: .
J: TRBJ2-3
length: 16
size: .
CDR3: CASIIRLLQHTDTQYF
DNA: TGTGCCAGCATTATAAGACTCCTCCAACACACAGATACGCAGTATTTT

V: TRBV2
D: .
J: TRBJ2-2
length: 14
size: .
CDR3: CASSMRSNTGELFF
DNA: TGTGCCAGCAGTATGAGGTCGAACACCGGGGAGCTGTTTTTT

V: TRBV27
D: TRBD1
J: TRBJ2-2
length: 15
size: once
CDR3: CASSLGQGASGELFF
DNA: TGTGCCAGCAGTTTGGGACAGGGGGCATCCGGGGAGCTGTTTTTT

V: TRBV7-3
D: .
J: TRBJ2-7
length: 14
size: .
CDR3: CASSPRLGRYEQYF
DNA: TGTGCCAGCAGCCCCCGGTTGGGGAGGTACGAGCAGTACTTC

V: TRBV19
D: .
J: TRBJ1-5
length: 13
size: .
CDR3: CASSKDRDQPQHF
DNA: TGTGCCAGTAGTAAGGATAGGGATCAGCCCCAGCATTTT

V: TRBV6-5
D: .
J: TRBJ1-3
length: 13
size: once
CDR3: CASSQTFGNTIYF
DNA: TGTGCCAGCAGCCAGACATTTGGAAACACCATATATTTT

V: TRBV13
D: TRBD2
J: TRBJ2-7
length: 14
size: few
CDR3: CASSLSSGSYEQYF
DNA: TGTGCCAGCAGCTTGTCGAGCGGGAGTTACGAGCAGTACTTC

V: TRBV7-9
D: .
J: TRBJ2-3
length: 14
size: .
CDR3: CASSDARGTDTQYF
DNA: TGTGCCAGCAGCGACGCTAGGGGTACAGATACGCAGTATTTT

V: TRBV5-6
D: .
J: TRBJ2-7
length: 13
size: .
CDR3: CASSFQNSYEQYF
DNA: TGTGCCAGCAGCTTCCAGAACTCCTACGAGCAGTACTTC

V: TRBV10-1
D: .
J: TRBJ1-1
length: 13
size: .
CDR3: CASKTGRNTEAFF
DNA: TGCGCCAGCAAAACCGGGCGAAACACTGAAGCTTTCTTT

V: TRBV28
D: TRBD1
J: TRBJ1-3
length: 14
size: .
CDR3: CASSRQGGGNTIYF
DNA: TGTGCCAGCAGTAGACAGGGGGGAGGAAACACCATATATTTT

V: TRBV28
D: TRBD1
J: TRBJ2-5
length: 17
size: .
CDR3: CASSSVGTGENRETQYF
DNA: TGTGCCAGCAGCTCCGTGGGGACAGGGGAGAATAGGGAGACCCAGTACTTC

V: TRBV27
D: TRBD2
J: TRBJ2-1
length: 14
size: .
CDR3: CASSLSSGRSEQFF
DNA: TGTGCCAGCAGTCTTTCTAGCGGGAGGAGTGAGCAGTTCTTC

V: TRBV10-3
D: TRBD1
J: TRBJ2-7
length: 13
size: .
CDR3: CAAATGVAYEQYF
DNA: TGTGCCGCCGCAACAGGGGTCGCCTACGAGCAGTACTTC

V: TRBV7-9
D: .
J: TRBJ2-1
length: 12
size: .
CDR3: CASSLIEGEQFF
DNA: TGTGCCAGCAGCTTAATTGAGGGTGAGCAGTTCTTC

V: TRBV11-2
D: .
J: TRBJ2-7
length: 11
size: .
CDR3: CASSARWEQYF
DNA: TGTGCCAGCAGCGCCCGGTGGGAGCAGTACTTC

V: TRBV19
D: .
J: TRBJ1-4
length: 16
size: .
CDR3: CASSIYSRGTNEKLFF
DNA: TGTGCCAGTAGTATCTACAGCCGCGGGACTAATGAAAAACTGTTTTTT

V: TRBV27
D: .
J: TRBJ2-6
length: 13
size: .
CDR3: CASRFTGANVLTF
DNA: TGTGCCAGCCGATTTACTGGGGCCAACGTCCTGACTTTC

V: TRBV19
D: .
J: TRBJ2-7
length: 13
size: .
CDR3: CATGPGVSYEQYF
DNA: TGTGCCACTGGACCCGGCGTCTCCTACGAGCAGTACTTC

V: TRBV29-1
D: TRBD1
J: TRBJ1-2
length: 13
size: .
CDR3: CSVEEMTGGGYTF
DNA: TGCAGCGTTGAAGAAATGACAGGGGGGGGCTACACCTTC

V: TRBV5-1
D: TRBD1
J: TRBJ2-3
length: 16
size: .
CDR3: CASSAGTVSQLDTQYF
DNA: TGCGCCAGCAGCGCCGGGACAGTAAGCCAGTTAGATACGCAGTATTTT

V: TRBV7-9
D: .
J: TRBJ1-4
length: 14
size: .
CDR3: CASSFSSANEKLFF
DNA: TGTGCCAGCAGCTTCTCCAGTGCTAATGAAAAACTGTTTTTT

V: TRBV6-1
D: .
J: TRBJ2-5
length: 15
size: few
CDR3: CASRPPKTREETQYF
DNA: TGTGCCAGCAGACCCCCCAAGACGAGGGAAGAGACCCAGTACTTC

V: TRBV6-5
D: .
J: TRBJ2-7
length: 14
size: .
CDR3: CASSYSTANYEQYF
DNA: TGTGCCAGCAGTTACTCAACAGCCAACTACGAGCAGTACTTC

V: TRBV6-5
D: .
J: TRBJ2-4
length: 15
size: .
CDR3: CASSRIGQGKNIQYF
DNA: TGTGCCAGCAGCCGAATTGGGCAGGGGAAAAACATTCAGTACTTC

V: TRBV7-6
D: .
J: TRBJ2-5
length: 16
size: .
CDR3: CASSLVAGWGQETQYF
DNA: TGTGCCAGCAGCTTAGTGGCAGGCTGGGGTCAAGAGACCCAGTACTTC

V: TRBV21-1
D: .
J: TRBJ2-7
length: 14
size: once
CDR3: CASSFYGGGYEQYF
DNA: TGTGCCAGCAGCTTTTATGGCGGTGGGTACGAGCAGTACTTC

V: TRBV6-5
D: .
J: TRBJ2-7
length: 13
size: .
CDR3: CASSYSSSIGQYF
DNA: TGTGCCAGCAGTTACTCTTCCTCCATCGGGCAGTACTTC

V: TRBV5-4
D: .
J: TRBJ2-7
length: 14
size: .
CDR3: CASSSWGSSYEQYF
DNA: TGTGCCAGCAGCTCCTGGGGCAGCTCCTACGAGCAGTACTTC

V: TRBV18
D: TRBD1
J: TRBJ1-1
length: 13
size: .
CDR3: CASSPPQDRGAFF
DNA: TGTGCCAGCTCACCACCGCAGGACAGGGGAGCTTTCTTT